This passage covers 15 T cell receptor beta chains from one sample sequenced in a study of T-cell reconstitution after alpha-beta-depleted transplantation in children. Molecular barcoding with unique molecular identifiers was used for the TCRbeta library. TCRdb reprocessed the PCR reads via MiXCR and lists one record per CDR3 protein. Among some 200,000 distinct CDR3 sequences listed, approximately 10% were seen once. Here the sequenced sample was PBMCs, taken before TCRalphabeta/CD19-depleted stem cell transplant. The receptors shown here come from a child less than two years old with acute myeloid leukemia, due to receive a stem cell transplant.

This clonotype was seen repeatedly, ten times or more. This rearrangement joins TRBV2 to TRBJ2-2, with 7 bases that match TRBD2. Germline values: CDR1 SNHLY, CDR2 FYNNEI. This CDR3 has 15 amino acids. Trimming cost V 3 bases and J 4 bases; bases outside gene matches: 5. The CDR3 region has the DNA TGTGCCAGCAGTGATCAGGGAGGGCCCACCGGGGAGCTGTTTTTT. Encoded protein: CASSDQGGPTGELFF. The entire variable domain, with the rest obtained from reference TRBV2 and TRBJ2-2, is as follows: EPEVTQTPSHQVTQMGQEVILRCVPISNHLYFYWYRQILGQKVEFLVSFYNNEISEKSEIFDDQFSVERPDGSNFTLKIRSTKLEDSAMYFCASSDQGGPTGELFFGEGSRLTVL.

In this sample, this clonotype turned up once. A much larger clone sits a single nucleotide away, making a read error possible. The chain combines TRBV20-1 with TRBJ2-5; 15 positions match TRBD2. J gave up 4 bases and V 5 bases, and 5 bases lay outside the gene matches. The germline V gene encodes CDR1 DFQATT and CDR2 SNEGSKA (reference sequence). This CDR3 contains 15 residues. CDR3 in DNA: TGCAGTGCTCCAAGGACTAGCGGGAGGGCAGAGACCCAGTACTTC. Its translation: CSAPRTSGRAETQYF.

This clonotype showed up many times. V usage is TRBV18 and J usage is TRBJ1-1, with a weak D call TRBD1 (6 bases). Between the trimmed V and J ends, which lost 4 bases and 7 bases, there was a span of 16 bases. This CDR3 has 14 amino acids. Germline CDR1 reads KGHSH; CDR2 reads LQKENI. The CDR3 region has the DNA TGTGCCAGCTCACGTGGACAGACGCTTAATGAAGCTTTCTTT. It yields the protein CASSRGQTLNEAFF.

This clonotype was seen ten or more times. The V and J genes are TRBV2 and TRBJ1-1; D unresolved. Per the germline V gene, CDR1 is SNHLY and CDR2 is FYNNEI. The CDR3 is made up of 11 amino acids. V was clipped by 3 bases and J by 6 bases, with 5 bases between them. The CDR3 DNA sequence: TGTGCCAGCAGTGAGCGGCCTGAAGCTTTCTTT. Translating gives CASSERPEAFF.

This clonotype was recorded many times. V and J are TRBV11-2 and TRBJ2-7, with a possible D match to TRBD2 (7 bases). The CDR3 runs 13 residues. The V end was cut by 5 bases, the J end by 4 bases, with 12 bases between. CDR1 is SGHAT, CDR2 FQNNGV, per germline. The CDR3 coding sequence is TGTGCCAGCAGCGGGAAGGGGGGGTACGAGCAGTACTTC. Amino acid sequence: CASSGKGGYEQYF.

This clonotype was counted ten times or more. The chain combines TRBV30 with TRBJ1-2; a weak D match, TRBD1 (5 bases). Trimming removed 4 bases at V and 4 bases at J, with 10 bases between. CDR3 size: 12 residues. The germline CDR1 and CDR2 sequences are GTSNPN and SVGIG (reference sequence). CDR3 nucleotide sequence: TGTGCCTGGACCTGGGGGACCTATGGCTACACCTTC. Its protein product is CAWTWGTYGYTF.

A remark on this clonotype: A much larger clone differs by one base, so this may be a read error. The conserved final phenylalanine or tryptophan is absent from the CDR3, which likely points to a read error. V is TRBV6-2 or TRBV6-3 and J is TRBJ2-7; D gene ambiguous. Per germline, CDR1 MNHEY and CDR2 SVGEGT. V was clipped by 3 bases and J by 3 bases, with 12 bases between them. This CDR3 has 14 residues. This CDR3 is CASSYPLALYEQYL. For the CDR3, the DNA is TGTGCCAGCAGTTATCCCTTGGCTCTCTACGAGCAGTACTTG.

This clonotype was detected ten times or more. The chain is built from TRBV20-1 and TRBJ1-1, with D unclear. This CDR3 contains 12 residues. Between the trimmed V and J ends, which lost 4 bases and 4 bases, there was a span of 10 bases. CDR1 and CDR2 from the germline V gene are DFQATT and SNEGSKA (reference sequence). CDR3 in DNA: TGCAGTGCTATGGTCCGGGGCACTGAAGCTTTCTTT. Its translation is CSAMVRGTEAFF.

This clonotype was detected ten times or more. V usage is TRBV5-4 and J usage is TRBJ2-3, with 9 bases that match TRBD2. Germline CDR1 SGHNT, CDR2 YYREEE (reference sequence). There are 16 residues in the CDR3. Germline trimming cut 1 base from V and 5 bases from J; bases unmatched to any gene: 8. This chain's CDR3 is CASSLRASGVGDTQYF. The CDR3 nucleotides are TGTGCCAGCAGCTTGAGGGCTAGCGGGGTTGGAGATACGCAGTATTTT.

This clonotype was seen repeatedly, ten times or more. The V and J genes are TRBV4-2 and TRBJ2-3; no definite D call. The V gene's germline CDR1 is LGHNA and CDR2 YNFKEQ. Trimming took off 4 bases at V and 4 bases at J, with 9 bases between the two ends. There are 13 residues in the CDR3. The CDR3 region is CASSRLSADTQYF. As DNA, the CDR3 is TGTGCCAGCAGCCGGCTCTCCGCAGATACGCAGTATTTT.

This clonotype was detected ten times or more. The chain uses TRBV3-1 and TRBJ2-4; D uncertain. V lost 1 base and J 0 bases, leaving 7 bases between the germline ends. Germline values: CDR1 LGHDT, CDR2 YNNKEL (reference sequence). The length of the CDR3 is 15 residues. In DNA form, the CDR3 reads TGTGCCAGCAGCCAAGTTGTAGGAGCCAAAAACATTCAGTACTTC. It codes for CASSQVVGAKNIQYF.

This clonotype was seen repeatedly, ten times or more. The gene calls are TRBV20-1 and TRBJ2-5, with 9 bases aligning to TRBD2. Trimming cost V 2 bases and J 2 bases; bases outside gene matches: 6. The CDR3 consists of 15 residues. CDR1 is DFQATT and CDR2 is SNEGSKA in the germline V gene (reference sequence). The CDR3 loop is CSARSFSGGQETQYF. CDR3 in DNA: TGCAGTGCTAGATCCTTTAGCGGGGGACAAGAGACCCAGTACTTC.

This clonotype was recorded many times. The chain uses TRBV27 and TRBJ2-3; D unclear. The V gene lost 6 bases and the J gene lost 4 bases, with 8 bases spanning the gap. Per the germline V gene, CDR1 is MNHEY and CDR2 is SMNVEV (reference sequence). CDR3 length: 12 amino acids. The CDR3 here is CASRFGADTQYF. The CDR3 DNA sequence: TGTGCCAGCAGGTTTGGGGCAGATACGCAGTATTTT.

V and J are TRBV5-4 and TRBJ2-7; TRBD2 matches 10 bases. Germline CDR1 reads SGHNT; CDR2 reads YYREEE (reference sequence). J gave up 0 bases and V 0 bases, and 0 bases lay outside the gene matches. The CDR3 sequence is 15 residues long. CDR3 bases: TGTGCCAGCAGCTTGGTAGCGGGAGGCTCCTACGAGCAGTACTTC. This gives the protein CASSLVAGGSYEQYF.

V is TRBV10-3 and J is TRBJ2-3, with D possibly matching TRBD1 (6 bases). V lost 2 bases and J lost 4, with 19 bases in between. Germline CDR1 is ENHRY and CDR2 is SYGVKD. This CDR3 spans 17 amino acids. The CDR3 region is CAISEDRTREKADTQYF. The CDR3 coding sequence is TGTGCCATCAGTGAGGACAGGACCAGAGAGAAAGCAGATACGCAGTATTTT.